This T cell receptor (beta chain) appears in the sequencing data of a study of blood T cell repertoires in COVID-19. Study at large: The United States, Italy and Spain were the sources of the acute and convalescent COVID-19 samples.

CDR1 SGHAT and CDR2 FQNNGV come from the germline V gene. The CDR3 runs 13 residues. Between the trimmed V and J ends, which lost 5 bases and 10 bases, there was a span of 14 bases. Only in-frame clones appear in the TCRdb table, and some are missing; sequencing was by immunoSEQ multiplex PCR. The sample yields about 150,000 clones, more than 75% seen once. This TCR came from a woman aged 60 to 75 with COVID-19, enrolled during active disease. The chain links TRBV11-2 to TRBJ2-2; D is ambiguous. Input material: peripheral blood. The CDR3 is CASSPRPDVELFF. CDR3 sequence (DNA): TGTGCCAGCAGCCCTCGCCCAGATGTGGAGCTGTTTTTT.